This TCR beta chain was captured in a study of control samples from healthy donors and cancer patients. The method was immunoSEQ multiplex PCR; TCRdb's version includes in-frame clones alone and lacks a portion of them. Counted here are some 51,000 clones, approximately 94% occurring once; the ten biggest clones make up 1.1%. V dropped 5 bases and J dropped 2 bases, with 16 bases sitting between them. CDR3 length: 16 residues. The germline V gene has CDR1 SGHTA and CDR2 FQGNSA. This receptor was identified in a woman under 30 in good health. Input material: blood. This sequence joins TRBV7-2 and TRBJ2-1; either TRBD1 or TRBD2 may supply D (5 bases each). CDR3: CASSILTGRTYNEQFF. The CDR3 DNA is TGTGCCAGCAGCATTCTTACGGGACGGACCTACAATGAGCAGTTCTTC.